These 30 T cell receptor beta chains were all obtained from the same sample, sequenced in a study of shared clonotypes between healthy human individuals. TCRdb keeps only in-frame clones here, not all; method: immunoSEQ multiplex PCR. Of millions of clones listed, roughly 94% were seen once; the top ten hold roughly 1%. Only CD45RO-negative cells positively selected for CCR7 counted as naive CD8 cells, so terminally differentiated effector memory CD45RA+ cells were excluded. The source material was naive CD8+ T cells sorted from blood. These receptors all come from a young man in good health.

Remarks on this clone: The sample contains more than one DNA sequence encoding this CDR3. The chain employs TRBV27 and TRBJ1-1, with TRBD1 identical over 7 bases. Trimming removed 3 bases from V and 1 base from J; junction bases left unmatched: 2. CDR3 length equals 14 residues. Per germline, CDR1 MNHEY and CDR2 SMNVEV (reference sequence). The CDR3 loop reads CASSLTGTNTEAFF. DNA of the CDR3: TGTGCCAGCAGTTTGACAGGGACGAACACTGAAGCTTTCTTT.

The chain has TRBV21-1 and TRBJ2-3; TRBD2, the table's D call, was not compared with the DNA. TRBV21-1 constitutes a pseudogene. This CDR3 contains 15 residues. The CDR3 bases are TGTGCCAGCGGTTCGGGAGCGGGGGCGGGAGATACGCAGTATTTT. This encodes CASGSGAGAGDTQYF.

The rearrangement uses TRBV9 and TRBJ2-7; 9 bases are shared with TRBD1. The V gene end was trimmed by 7 bases and the J gene end by 2 bases; junction bases not matched to a gene: 4. The CDR3 totals 13 residues. Germline assignment: CDR1 SGDLS and CDR2 YYNGEE. CDR3: CASGTGHTYEQYF. CDR3 sequence (DNA): TGTGCCAGCGGGACAGGGCATACCTACGAGCAGTACTTC.

This sequence joins TRBV27 and TRBJ2-3; D not certain. The CDR3 spans 15 residues. Germline V CDR1 and CDR2: MNHEY, SMNVEV (reference sequence). V was cut by 6 bases and J by 0 bases, with 13 bases left in between. CDR3 sequence: CASSIMGYSTDTQYF. Written as DNA, the CDR3 is TGTGCCAGCAGCATTATGGGATATAGCACAGATACGCAGTATTTT.

This clone occurred once. The chain combines TRBV27 with TRBJ2-7; TRBD1 agrees at 10 bases. J lost 7 bases, V lost 8 bases, and 11 bases had no gene match. This CDR3 region has 14 residues. Germline CDR1 reads MNHEY; CDR2 reads SMNVEV (reference sequence). The DNA for the CDR3 is TGTGCCAGCCGCCGGGACAGGGGTCCCGAAGAGCAGTACTTC. It translates to CASRRDRGPEEQYF.

The rearrangement links TRBV4-1 to TRBJ2-7, with TRBD1 as a possible D gene (6 bases). Germline V gene lookup returns CDR1 MGHRA and CDR2 YSYEKL. The V end lost 0 bases, the J end lost 3 bases, and 12 bases lay between the germline ends. The CDR3 covers 15 residues. The CDR3, as DNA: TGCGCCAGCAGCCAAGAAACAGGGTCGCTCTACGAGCAGTACTTC. It translates to CASSQETGSLYEQYF.

This rearrangement joins TRBV7-9 to TRBJ1-4; D remains unclear. The CDR3 contains 17 residues. The V and J ends lost 2 bases and 0 bases respectively, with 13 bases between them. Per the germline V gene, CDR1 is SEHNR and CDR2 is FQNEAQ (reference sequence). This CDR3 reads CASSLPPQEATNEKLFF. The DNA for the CDR3 is TGTGCCAGCAGCTTACCCCCCCAGGAGGCAACTAATGAAAAACTGTTTTTT. The full variable domain, completed using reference TRBV7-9 and TRBJ1-4, is DTGVSQNPRHKITKRGQNVTFRCDPISEHNRLYWYRQTLGQGPEFLTYFQNEAQLEKSRLLSDRFSAERPKGSFSTLEIQRTEQGDSAMYLCASSLPPQEATNEKLFFGSGTQLSVL.

J is TRBJ2-1 and V is TRBV27, with D possibly TRBD1 on 6 matching bases. Germline V gene data show CDR1 as MNHEY and CDR2 as SMNVEV (reference sequence). The CDR3 is made up of 12 amino acids. V lost 6 bases, J lost 8 bases, and 11 bases lay in between. The CDR3 here is CASRQGRDEQFF. CDR3 DNA sequence: TGTGCCAGCAGACAGGGAAGGGATGAGCAGTTCTTC.

V gene TRBV5-4 combines with J gene TRBJ1-1; D gene ambiguous. The V end lost 5 bases, the J end lost 8 bases, and 13 bases lay between the germline ends. The CDR3 totals 12 residues. Germline V gives CDR1 SGHNT, CDR2 YYREEE (reference sequence). The CDR3 region is CASRGPGREAFF. As DNA, the CDR3 is TGTGCCAGCAGAGGACCCGGACGGGAAGCTTTCTTT.

About this clone: The identical CDR3 is also encoded by other nucleotide sequences in the sample. The gene calls are TRBV4-1 and TRBJ1-1; no definite D call. The CDR3 sequence is 14 residues long. V lost 0 bases and J lost 1, with 6 bases in between. Germline V CDR1 and CDR2: MGHRA, YSYEKL. The CDR3 spells CASSQDSGNTEAFF. Here the CDR3 DNA reads TGCGCCAGCAGCCAAGATTCCGGGAACACTGAAGCTTTCTTT.

This chain links TRBV7-9 with TRBJ2-7; D is ambiguous. CDR1 and CDR2 (germline): SEHNR, FQNEAQ (reference sequence). The CDR3 covers 15 residues. The V and J ends lost 5 bases and 0 bases respectively, with 14 bases between them. The CDR3 nucleotides read TGTGCCAGCAGCCCAGGAGCATCAAGCTCCTACGAGCAGTACTTC. Protein: CASSPGASSSYEQYF. The full variable domain, in which reference TRBV7-9 and TRBJ2-7 provide the parts outside the CDR3, is DTGVSQNPRHKITKRGQNVTFRCDPISEHNRLYWYRQTLGQGPEFLTYFQNEAQLEKSRLLSDRFSAERPKGSFSTLEIQRTEQGDSAMYLCASSPGASSSYEQYFGPGTRLTVT.

This clone showed up just a few times. The rearrangement links TRBV19 to TRBJ1-5; D remains unclear. V was cut by 4 bases and J by 8 bases, with 12 bases left in between. The CDR3 is 13 residues long. Germline V gene data show CDR1 as LNHDA and CDR2 as SQIVND (reference sequence). The CDR3 nucleotides are TGTGCCAGTAGTACGAGACGCGTGGAGCCCCAGCATTTT. It yields the protein CASSTRRVEPQHF.

The chain combines TRBV5-4 with TRBJ1-1; no firm D call. The V gene's germline CDR1 is SGHNT and CDR2 YYREEE (reference sequence). With 0 bases removed from V and 5 bases from J, the gap between germline ends came to 8 bases. This CDR3 comprises 13 residues. CDR3 sequence reads: CASSLVGATEAFF. CDR3 coding DNA: TGTGCCAGCAGCTTGGTTGGTGCGACTGAAGCTTTCTTT.

The chain carries TRBV5-4 and TRBJ1-4; weak D call: TRBD1 (5 bases). The CDR3 runs 14 residues. Germline V lookup: CDR1 SGHNT, CDR2 YYREEE (reference sequence). The V gene lost 0 bases and the J gene lost 6 bases, with 9 bases spanning the gap. The CDR3 spells CASSLEGNDEKLFF. Here the CDR3 DNA reads TGTGCCAGCAGCTTGGAGGGGAATGATGAAAAACTGTTTTTT. The full variable domain, rest sourced from reference TRBV5-4 and TRBJ1-4, is ETGVTQSPTHLIKTRGQQVTLRCSSQSGHNTVSWYQQALGQGPQFIFQYYREEENGRGNFPPRFSGLQFPNYSSELNVNALELDDSALYLCASSLEGNDEKLFFGSGTQLSVL.

CDR3 amino acids: CASVRESSYNEQFF. The CDR3 DNA is TGTGCCAGCGTACGGGAGAGCTCCTACAATGAGCAGTTCTTC. The chain recombines TRBV2 with TRBJ2-1, with D possibly TRBD2 on 6 matching bases. The V end was cut by 8 bases, the J end by 0 bases, with 11 bases between. The CDR3 length is 14 residues. Looked up from germline, CDR1 is SNHLY and CDR2 is FYNNEI.

The chain employs TRBV5-6 and TRBJ1-2; possible D gene TRBD1, 5 bases. The CDR3 is made up of 14 amino acids. In germline, CDR1 is SGHDT, CDR2 YYEEEE. Trimming cost V 0 bases and J 2 bases, with 8 bases left between them. CDR3 residues: CASSLGAGNYGYTF. Written as DNA, the CDR3 is TGTGCCAGCAGCTTGGGGGCAGGGAACTATGGCTACACCTTC. Full variable domain (missing parts from reference TRBV5-6 and TRBJ1-2): DAGVTQSPTHLIKTRGQQVTLRCSPKSGHDTVSWYQQALGQGPQFIFQYYEEEERQRGNFPDRFSGHQFPNYSSELNVNALLLGDSALYLCASSLGAGNYGYTFGSGTRLTVV.

V gene TRBV7-9 combines with J gene TRBJ2-1; 8 nucleotides match TRBD2. CDR1 and CDR2 from the germline V gene are SEHNR and FQNEAQ (reference sequence). This CDR3 is 16 amino acids long. The V and J ends lost 1 base and 5 bases, in that order; junction bases with no gene match: 7. The CDR3 reads CASSLVAGGLDNEQFF. The CDR3 nucleotides are TGTGCCAGCAGCTTAGTGGCGGGGGGCCTCGACAATGAGCAGTTCTTC.

The rearrangement joins TRBV29-1 to TRBJ2-7; D is possibly TRBD1 (5 bases). Germline V lookup: CDR1 SQVTM, CDR2 ANQGSEA. The CDR3 has 15 amino acids. Trimming shortened V by 7 bases and J by 4 bases, and 23 bases separated the two germline ends. CDR3 protein: CSAQGASRDPYEQYF. CDR3 coding DNA: TGCAGCGCCCAAGGGGCGTCCAGAGATCCATACGAGCAGTACTTC.

This chain connects TRBV5-1 to TRBJ1-3, with a possible D match to TRBD1 (6 bases). This CDR3 region has 15 residues. Between the trimmed V and J ends, which lost 5 bases and 3 bases, there was a span of 15 bases. CDR1 is SGHRS and CDR2 is YFSETQ in the germline V gene. The CDR3 region has the DNA TGCGCCAGCAGAAGCACAGGGTACCTTGGAAACACCATATATTTT. This encodes CASRSTGYLGNTIYF.

As to this clone: Other DNA sequences of this sample code for an identical CDR3. The rearrangement uses TRBV7-9 and TRBJ2-7; D not resolved. Trimming took 5 bases from V and 2 from J, leaving 7 bases between them. This CDR3 comprises 12 residues. Germline CDR1 is SEHNR and CDR2 is FQNEAQ (reference sequence). The CDR3 region is CASSGDAYEQYF. CDR3 sequence (DNA): TGTGCCAGCAGCGGGGATGCCTACGAGCAGTACTTC.

The chain recombines TRBV7-9 with TRBJ2-5, with 14 bases matching TRBD2. The CDR3 is made up of 16 amino acids. V was pared by 3 bases and J by 5 bases, with 5 bases of the junction left unmatched. Germline CDR1 reads SEHNR; CDR2 reads FQNEAQ (reference sequence). The CDR3 bases are TGTGCCAGCAGCTTTGGACTAGCGGGAGGAGGGGAGACCCAGTACTTC. This translates into CASSFGLAGGGETQYF.

The genes are TRBV6-5 and TRBJ1-1; D gene ambiguous. V lost 0 bases to trimming and J lost 0 bases, with 11 bases between them. This CDR3 has 16 residues. CDR1 MNHEY and CDR2 SVGAGI come from the germline V gene. CDR3 nucleotides: TGTGCCAGCAGTTACTCAGAGAATCCTCTGAACACTGAAGCTTTCTTT. It specifies CASSYSENPLNTEAFF.

The chain joins TRBV9 to TRBJ2-7; 8 nucleotides align to TRBD1. The V gene end was trimmed by 4 bases and the J gene end by 6 bases; junction bases not matched to a gene: 9. Germline CDR1 SGDLS, CDR2 YYNGEE. This CDR3 is built from 14 residues. In DNA, the CDR3 is TGTGCCAGCAGCTCCGGACAGGGCCCGGGCGAGCAGTACTTC. This gives the protein CASSSGQGPGEQYF.

V gene TRBV4-1 combines with J gene TRBJ1-2; 8 nucleotides match TRBD1. The germline CDR1 and CDR2 sequences are MGHRA and YSYEKL. V was clipped by 0 bases and J by 5 bases; unmatched bases: 2. CDR3 length: 14 amino acids. The CDR3 reads CASSQDRGPYGYTF. CDR3 bases: TGCGCCAGCAGCCAAGACAGGGGGCCATATGGCTACACCTTC.

The chain joins TRBV10-3 to TRBJ2-1, with 7 bases fitting TRBD2. The CDR3 loop spans 19 amino acids. The junction had 11 bases not matched to a gene; V was cut back by 0 bases and J by 0 bases. In germline, CDR1 is ENHRY, CDR2 SYGVKD. The CDR3 reads CAISESEGLGIDSYNEQFF. In DNA form, the CDR3 reads TGTGCCATCAGTGAGTCGGAAGGACTAGGGATAGACTCCTACAATGAGCAGTTCTTC.

This clone has a single count. Other DNA sequences within the sample encode an identical CDR3. V gene TRBV7-9 combines with J gene TRBJ2-7; 10 nucleotides match TRBD1. V trimming: 1 base; J trimming: 3 bases; junction bases outside the gene matches: 3. The CDR3 is 15 residues long. The germline V gene has CDR1 SEHNR and CDR2 FQNEAQ (reference sequence). In DNA, the CDR3 is TGTGCCAGCAGCTTAGGACAGGGGGCAATCTACGAGCAGTACTTC. As protein: CASSLGQGAIYEQYF. The whole variable domain, filled in from reference TRBV7-9 and TRBJ2-7, reads DTGVSQNPRHKITKRGQNVTFRCDPISEHNRLYWYRQTLGQGPEFLTYFQNEAQLEKSRLLSDRFSAERPKGSFSTLEIQRTEQGDSAMYLCASSLGQGAIYEQYFGPGTRLTVT.

This clone was picked up one time. The chain employs TRBV11-3 and TRBJ2-2; D unresolved. Trimming removed 4 bases from V and 0 bases from J, with 12 bases in between. Germline CDR1 SGHNT, CDR2 YENEEA. This CDR3 comprises 16 residues. The DNA for the CDR3 is TGTGCCAGCAGCTCAACAGCGACTCCGAACACCGGGGAGCTGTTTTTT. Translating it yields CASSSTATPNTGELFF.

This rearrangement joins TRBV19 to TRBJ1-1; D ambiguous. This CDR3 spans 15 amino acids. Trimming removed 6 bases from V and 2 bases from J, with 16 bases in between. Germline loops: CDR1 LNHDA, CDR2 SQIVND (reference sequence). The CDR3 region has the DNA TGTGCCAGTAGCCACCTTCGTCTGAATAACACTGAAGCTTTCTTT. Protein product: CASSHLRLNNTEAFF.

V gene TRBV30 combines with J gene TRBJ1-2; maybe TRBD1 (6 bases). The CDR3 loop spans 13 amino acids. Germline values: CDR1 GTSNPN, CDR2 SVGIG (reference sequence). The V and J ends lost 1 base and 7 bases respectively, with 13 bases between them. The CDR3 protein is CAWSGGQIGGYTF. CDR3 bases: TGTGCCTGGAGTGGGGGACAAATCGGTGGCTACACCTTC.

The chain combines TRBV13 with TRBJ2-7, with D perhaps TRBD2 (5 bases). The ends were cut back, 3 bases at V and 3 bases at J, with 12 bases in the middle. The CDR3 runs to 14 residues. Germline CDR1 reads PRHDT; CDR2 reads FYEKMQ (reference sequence). The CDR3, as DNA: TGTGCCAGCAGCTTGAGAGCAGAGGGCTACGAGCAGTACTTC. This sequence encodes CASSLRAEGYEQYF.